The subject of this entry is one T cell receptor (beta chain). What it binds is not known. This entry comes from a study of brain T cells in children with intractable seizures. The study, taken as a whole, reports: Absence of clones before surgery may stem from lower sequencing depth.

V lost 1 base and J 2 bases, leaving 8 bases between the germline ends. Per germline, CDR1 SGHRS and CDR2 YFSETQ. The CDR3 extends over 14 amino acids. The method was immunoSEQ multiplex PCR; TCRdb's version includes in-frame clones alone and lacks a portion of them. The sample has about 40,000 clones; 75% to 95% are singletons. The sequences come from peripheral blood, collected at surgery. This sequence was found in a girl aged 2-10 years with tuberous sclerosis and intractable seizures. The chain combines TRBV5-1 with TRBJ2-3; the D is unclear. The CDR3: CASSLRQVTDTQYF. CDR3 coding DNA: TGCGCCAGCAGCTTGCGTCAGGTCACAGATACGCAGTATTTT.